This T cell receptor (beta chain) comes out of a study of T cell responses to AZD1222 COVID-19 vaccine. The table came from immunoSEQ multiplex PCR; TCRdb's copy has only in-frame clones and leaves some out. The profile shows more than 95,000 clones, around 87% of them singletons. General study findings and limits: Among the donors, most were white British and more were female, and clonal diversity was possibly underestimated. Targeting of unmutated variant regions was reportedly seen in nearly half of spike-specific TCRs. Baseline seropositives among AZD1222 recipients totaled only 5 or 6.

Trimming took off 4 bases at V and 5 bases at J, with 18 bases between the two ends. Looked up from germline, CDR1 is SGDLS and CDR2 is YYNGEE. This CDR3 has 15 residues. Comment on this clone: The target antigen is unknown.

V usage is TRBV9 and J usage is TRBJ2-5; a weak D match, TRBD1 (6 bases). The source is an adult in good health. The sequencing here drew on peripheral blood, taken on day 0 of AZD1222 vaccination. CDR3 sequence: CASSRGRGFWETQYF. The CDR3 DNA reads TGTGCCAGCAGCCGCGGAAGGGGGTTTTGGGAGACCCAGTACTTC.